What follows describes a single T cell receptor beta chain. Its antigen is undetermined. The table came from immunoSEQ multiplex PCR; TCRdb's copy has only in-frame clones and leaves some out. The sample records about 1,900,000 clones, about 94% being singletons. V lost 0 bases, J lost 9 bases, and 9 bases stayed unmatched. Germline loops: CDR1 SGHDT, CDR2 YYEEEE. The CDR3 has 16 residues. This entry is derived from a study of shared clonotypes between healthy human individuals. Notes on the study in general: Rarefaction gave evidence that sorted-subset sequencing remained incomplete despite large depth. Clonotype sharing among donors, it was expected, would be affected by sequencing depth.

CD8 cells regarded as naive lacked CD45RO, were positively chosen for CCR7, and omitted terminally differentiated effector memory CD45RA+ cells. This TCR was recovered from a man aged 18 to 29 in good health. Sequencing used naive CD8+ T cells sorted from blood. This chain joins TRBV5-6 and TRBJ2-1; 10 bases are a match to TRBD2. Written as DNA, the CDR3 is TGTGCCAGCAGCTTGGTAGGAGTAGCGGGAGGTTCTGAGCAGTTCTTC. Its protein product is CASSLVGVAGGSEQFF.